This TCR beta chain was profiled in a study of T cell repertoires in ileal Crohn's disease. Study-level information: About half of patients got postoperative therapy: some 11 thiopurines, around 20 anti-TNF. Points from the study as a whole: Mucosal expansions were suggested to be mainly CD8 T cells. Clonal expansions were more frequent in active smokers than non-smokers at surgery.

In germline, CDR1 is MNHNS, CDR2 SASEGT. This CDR3 spans 16 amino acids. After removal of 1 base from V and 2 bases from J, the junction contained 2 bases not matched to a gene. TCRdb's table, derived via immunoSEQ multiplex PCR, lists solely in-frame clones and lacks some. This sample has roughly 7,000 clones, with 70% to 85% found just once. As for this clone: Its antigen is as yet unknown.

The rearrangement uses TRBV6-1 and TRBJ2-6; TRBD2 matches at 7 bases. This clonotype was sampled from an adult with Crohn's disease. Sequencing was done on a sample of ileal tissue. CDR3 region: CASSEEAGAGANVLTF. The CDR3 DNA reads TGTGCCAGCAGTGAAGAGGCGGGAGCTGGGGCCAACGTCCTGACTTTC.